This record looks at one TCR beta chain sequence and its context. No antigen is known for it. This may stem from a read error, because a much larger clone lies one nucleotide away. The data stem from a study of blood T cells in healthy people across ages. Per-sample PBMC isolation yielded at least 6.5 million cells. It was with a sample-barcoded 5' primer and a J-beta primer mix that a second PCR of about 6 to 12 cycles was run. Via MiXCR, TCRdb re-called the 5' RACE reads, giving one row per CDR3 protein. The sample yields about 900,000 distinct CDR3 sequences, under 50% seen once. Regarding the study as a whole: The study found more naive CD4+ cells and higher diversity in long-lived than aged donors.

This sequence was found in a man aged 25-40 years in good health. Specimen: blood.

In DNA, the CDR3 is TGCGCCAGCAACCAAGAAGAGGGAGGAGGCTACACCTTC. As protein: CASNQEEGGGYTF. The chain links TRBV4-1 to TRBJ1-2, with D unclear. There are 13 residues in the CDR3. The germline CDR1 and CDR2 sequences are MGHRA and YSYEKL.